Shown below are 25 T cell receptor beta chains from a single sample sequenced in a study of cytomegalovirus exposure and HLA in healthy donors. Some clones are missing from TCRdb's copy, which holds only in-frame ones; the method was immunoSEQ multiplex PCR. Seen here are more than 140,000 clones, about 88% observed once, and the top ten hold around 3.4%. Specimen: PBMCs. The receptors originated from a woman under 30 in good health and CMV-seropositive.

The V and J genes are TRBV9 and TRBJ1-2; TRBD1 aligns across 7 bases. V dropped 4 bases and J dropped 7; count of bases not matched to a gene: 16. This CDR3 comprises 16 residues. Germline V gene sequence: CDR1 SGDLS, CDR2 YYNGEE. CDR3 residues: CASSSPMTGLYGGYTF. The CDR3 nucleotides read TGTGCCAGCAGCTCCCCAATGACAGGGTTATATGGTGGCTACACCTTC.

The chain couples TRBV11-3 to TRBJ2-3, with 15 bases fitting TRBD2. J gave up 3 bases and V 5 bases, and 3 bases lay outside the gene matches. The germline gives CDR1 SGHNT, CDR2 YENEEA. This CDR3 spans 16 amino acids. In DNA form, the CDR3 reads TGTGCCAGCAGCCCGGGGACTAGCGGGAGGACAGATACGCAGTATTTT. Protein product: CASSPGTSGRTDTQYF.

This clone was counted only a few times. The chain combines TRBV28 with TRBJ1-2; TRBD1 matches at 10 bases. With V trimmed by 8 bases and J by 4 bases, 1 base remained unmatched. CDR1 and CDR2 from the germline V gene are MDHEN and SYDVKM. CDR3 length equals 12 residues. The CDR3 here is CASGDRGYGYTF. In nucleotides, the CDR3 is TGTGCCAGCGGGGACAGGGGCTATGGCTACACCTTC.

CDR3 coding DNA: TGCAGCGTTGACATCTCCTACGAGCAGTACTTC. Translating it yields CSVDISYEQYF. The rearrangement links TRBV29-1 to TRBJ2-7; D gene uncertain. Germline V gene data show CDR1 as SQVTM and CDR2 as ANQGSEA. Trimming removed 3 bases from V and 0 bases from J, with 3 bases in between. CDR3 length: 11 residues.

This chain joins TRBV7-3 and TRBJ1-5; perhaps TRBD1 as D (5 bases). The V and J ends lost 4 bases and 1 base respectively, with 14 bases between them. Germline values: CDR1 SGHTA, CDR2 FQGTGA. The CDR3 consists of 16 residues. CDR3 loop: CASSSDRGESNQPQHF. The CDR3 coding sequence is TGTGCCAGCAGCTCCGATAGGGGCGAGAGCAATCAGCCCCAGCATTTT.

The chain uses TRBV19 and TRBJ1-2, with TRBD1 identical over 8 bases. The germline gives CDR1 LNHDA, CDR2 SQIVND (reference sequence). V was clipped by 5 bases and J by 7 bases; unmatched bases: 3. The CDR3 contains 12 residues. In nucleotides, the CDR3 is TGTGCCAGTAGTCCCGGACAGGGTGGCTACACCTTC. Protein sequence: CASSPGQGGYTF. The whole variable domain, filled in from reference TRBV19 and TRBJ1-2, reads DGGITQSPKYLFRKEGQNVTLSCEQNLNHDAMYWYRQDPGQGLRLIYYSQIVNDFQKGDIAEGYSVSREKKESFPLTVTSAQKNPTAFYLCASSPGQGGYTFGSGTRLTVV.

This chain joins TRBV5-6 and TRBJ2-7, with D possibly matching TRBD1 (5 bases). The CDR3 contains 13 residues. Looked up from germline, CDR1 is SGHDT and CDR2 is YYEEEE. The V end was cut by 2 bases, the J end by 0 bases, with 6 bases between. The CDR3 nucleotides are TGTGCCAGCAGCTTACAGGACTCCTACGAGCAGTACTTC. It is translated as CASSLQDSYEQYF.

This rearrangement joins TRBV28 to TRBJ2-7, with TRBD1 matching over 8 bases. V dropped 4 bases and J dropped 3; count of bases not matched to a gene: 5. The CDR3 has 14 residues. Germline loops: CDR1 MDHEN, CDR2 SYDVKM. CDR3 sequence (DNA): TGTGCCAGCAGTTCAGTGACAGGGGACTACGAGCAGTACTTC. The encoded protein is CASSSVTGDYEQYF.

The CDR3 DNA reads TGTGCCATCGCCCGGGGGGAAGCTACCTACAATGAGCAGTTCTTC. It is translated as CAIARGEATYNEQFF. The chain employs TRBV10-3 and TRBJ2-1; TRBD2 matches at 7 bases. Germline loops: CDR1 ENHRY, CDR2 SYGVKD. The CDR3 has 15 residues. The ends lost 8 bases at V and 2 bases at J; junction bases unmatched: 9.

The rearrangement joins TRBV2 to TRBJ2-7, with D perhaps matching TRBD1 (6 bases). Looked up from germline, CDR1 is SNHLY and CDR2 is FYNNEI. The length of the CDR3 is 12 residues. Between the trimmed V and J ends, which lost 4 bases and 7 bases, there was a span of 11 bases. CDR3 sequence: CASSVQRGEQYF. The DNA for the CDR3 is TGTGCCAGCAGTGTCCAAAGGGGGGAGCAGTACTTC.

The V call is TRBV28, the J call TRBJ2-5; TRBD1 is a possible D gene (6 bases). From germline, CDR1 is MDHEN and CDR2 SYDVKM. V dropped 3 bases and J dropped 0 bases, with 11 bases sitting between them. The CDR3 spans 15 residues. The DNA for the CDR3 is TGTGCCAGCAGTTTCCTACGGACAGACCAAGAGACCCAGTACTTC. The encoded protein is CASSFLRTDQETQYF. Variable domain in full (rest from reference TRBV28 and TRBJ2-5): DVKVTQSSRYLVKRTGEKVFLECVQDMDHENMFWYRQDPGLGLRLIYFSYDVKMKEKGDIPEGYSVSREKKERFSLILESASTNQTSMYLCASSFLRTDQETQYFGPGTRLLVL.

This chain joins TRBV6-5 and TRBJ2-7; D uncertain. V lost 6 bases and J 0 bases, leaving 12 bases between the germline ends. The V gene's germline CDR1 is MNHEY and CDR2 SVGAGI. CDR3 length: 14 amino acids. CDR3: CASREQTFSYEQYF. The DNA for the CDR3 is TGTGCCAGCAGGGAACAGACATTCTCCTACGAGCAGTACTTC.

The chain links TRBV6-1 to TRBJ1-3, with D possibly being TRBD1 (5 bases). The CDR3 has 14 amino acids. Germline CDR1 reads MNHNS; CDR2 reads SASEGT. Trimming shortened V by 6 bases and J by 0 bases, and 9 bases separated the two germline ends. The CDR3 DNA reads as TGTGCCAGCAGAGGCCAGGGCTCTGGAAACACCATATATTTT. Protein product: CASRGQGSGNTIYF.

This clone was seen a single time. The chain employs TRBV9 and TRBJ2-7, with TRBD2 matching 11 bases. Germline CDR1 is SGDLS and CDR2 is YYNGEE. With V trimmed by 3 bases and J by 2 bases, 7 bases remained unmatched. The CDR3 has 16 residues. The CDR3 DNA follows: TGTGCCAGCAGCGGCCAGACTAGCGGGGACCCCTACGAGCAGTACTTC. Protein product: CASSGQTSGDPYEQYF.

The rearrangement links TRBV5-6 to TRBJ1-3; D is undetermined. Trimming pared 0 bases from V and 0 bases from J, leaving 7 bases between. CDR3 length equals 15 residues. CDR1 and CDR2 from the germline V gene are SGHDT and YYEEEE. The CDR3 spells CASSLESSSGNTIYF. The CDR3, as DNA: TGTGCCAGCAGCTTGGAGTCCAGCTCTGGAAACACCATATATTTT.

The chain uses TRBV29-1 and TRBJ2-1; 14 bases match TRBD2. The CDR3 loop spans 14 amino acids. Germline V lookup: CDR1 SQVTM, CDR2 ANQGSEA. After removal of 4 bases from V and 10 bases from J, the junction contained 6 bases not matched to a gene. CDR3 coding DNA: TGCAGCGTTGGGGGACTAGCGGGAGAGCGGGAGCAGTTCTTC. Translating gives CSVGGLAGEREQFF.

This chain uses TRBV19 with TRBJ1-5; the match to TRBD1 covers 9 bases. Germline CDR1 and CDR2: LNHDA and SQIVND (reference sequence). The V gene end was trimmed by 7 bases and the J gene end by 4 bases; junction bases not matched to a gene: 8. The CDR3 is 15 residues long. The CDR3 here is CASTGTGWRNQPQHF. For the CDR3, the DNA is TGTGCCAGTACGGGGACAGGGTGGCGTAATCAGCCCCAGCATTTT.

The chain links TRBV5-1 to TRBJ2-4; D possibly corresponds to TRBD2 (5 bases). The germline CDR1 and CDR2 sequences are SGHRS and YFSETQ. V was trimmed by 4 bases and J by 0 bases, leaving 17 bases between them. This CDR3 comprises 17 residues. The CDR3 region is CASSEQVGGLAKNIQYF. CDR3 nucleotide sequence: TGCGCCAGCAGCGAGCAAGTGGGCGGGTTAGCCAAAAACATTCAGTACTTC.

The rearrangement uses TRBV14 and TRBJ1-3; TRBD1 aligns across 7 bases. Germline CDR1 reads SGHDN; CDR2 reads FVKESK. The trim removed 6 bases at V and 9 bases at J, leaving 8 bases unmatched. This CDR3 is 13 amino acids long. The CDR3 nucleotides read TGTGCCAGCAGATCGGGACAGCTTAGCACCATATATTTT. Translating gives CASRSGQLSTIYF.

This sequence joins TRBV19 and TRBJ2-7; 14 bases are shared with TRBD2. This CDR3 contains 17 residues. CDR1 LNHDA and CDR2 SQIVND come from the germline V gene (reference sequence). Trimming at V came to 6 bases and at J to 6 bases, leaving 13 bases not matched to a gene. The CDR3 bases are TGTGCCAGTAGCTCAGTAGGGGGACTAGCGGGAGTACCCGAGCAGTACTTC. Translated: CASSSVGGLAGVPEQYF.

This clone was seen just once. The V gene is TRBV4-1, the J gene TRBJ2-3, with D maybe TRBD2 (6 bases). Trimming removed 3 bases from V and 6 bases from J, with 19 bases in between. This CDR3 has 16 residues. Germline V gene sequence: CDR1 MGHRA, CDR2 YSYEKL. Written as DNA, the CDR3 is TGCGCCAGCAGCCACATAGACCGACTAGGGGTGGATACGCAGTATTTT. This gives the protein CASSHIDRLGVDTQYF.

The chain links TRBV19 to TRBJ2-1; 10 positions agree with TRBD2. Germline V CDR1 and CDR2: LNHDA, SQIVND (reference sequence). J lost 5 bases, V lost 5 bases, and 9 bases had no gene match. The CDR3 has 16 residues. In DNA form, the CDR3 reads TGTGCCAGTAGTTTTAGCGGGAGGAGAATTAACAATGAGCAGTTCTTC. It specifies CASSFSGRRINNEQFF.

The chain links TRBV30 to TRBJ2-7; no clear D. Germline V CDR1 and CDR2: GTSNPN, SVGIG (reference sequence). The CDR3 extends over 12 amino acids. V was pared by 0 bases and J by 6 bases, with 9 bases between. The CDR3 DNA reads as TGTGCCTGGAGTGTCTACGGGTTCGAGCAGTACTTC. This translates into CAWSVYGFEQYF.

V gene TRBV19 combines with J gene TRBJ1-3; 7 bases match TRBD1. The CDR3 contains 14 residues. CDR1 is LNHDA and CDR2 is SQIVND in the germline V gene (reference sequence). The J segment lost 4 bases and the V segment lost 4 bases, leaving 4 bases of the junction unmatched. CDR3: CASSTTGVGNTIYF. The CDR3 DNA reads as TGTGCCAGTAGTACCACAGGGGTCGGAAACACCATATATTTT.

The V and J genes are TRBV6-1 and TRBJ1-2; no firm D call. The V end was cut by 6 bases, the J end by 2 bases, with 10 bases between. This CDR3 comprises 13 residues. Germline assignment: CDR1 MNHNS and CDR2 SASEGT. This chain's CDR3 is CASRPPGNYGYTF. The CDR3 bases are TGTGCCAGCAGGCCACCCGGGAACTATGGCTACACCTTC.